A selection of T cell receptor beta chains follows, all from one sample in a study of blood T cell repertoires in COVID-19. Assay used: immunoSEQ multiplex PCR; TCRdb lists only in-frame clones, some missing. The sample includes roughly 280,000 clones, roughly 90% of them seen just once. The specimen was PBMCs or T cells enriched from blood (not recorded which). Receptor source: a man aged 35-49 years who had been exposed to COVID-19. Both conserved end residues are part of each CDR3. The D gene is left open where the match is weak. Clone size appears in some rows only: once, few, many, or a class for an expanded clone.

d_call	v_call	clone_size	j_call	cdr3_nt	cdr3_aa
-	TRBV7-2	-	TRBJ2-2	TGTGCCAGCAGCTTGCCCCGGGCCGGGGAGCTGTTTTTT	CASSLPRAGELFF
-	TRBV11-2	-	TRBJ1-1	TGTGCCAGCAGCTTAGGAACAGGGATTACTGAAGCTTTCTTT	CASSLGTGITEAFF
TRBD1	TRBV18	-	TRBJ1-5	TGTGCCAGCTCACCCGGACAGGGTCTCAATCAGCCCCAGCATTTT	CASSPGQGLNQPQHF
-	TRBV7-6	-	TRBJ2-2	TGTGCCAGCAGCCACAGAACCGGGGAGCTGTTTTTT	CASSHRTGELFF
-	TRBV15	once	TRBJ2-3	TGTGCCACCAGACCGATTGGGGGAGGCTACACAGATACGCAGTATTTT	CATRPIGGGYTDTQYF
TRBD2	TRBV5-4	-	TRBJ2-7	TGTGCCAGCAGCTTCGGGACTAGCGGGAGGTCTCTGGGCTTC	CASSFGTSGRSLGF
-	TRBV29-1	once	TRBJ1-2	TGCAGCGTTGAGGAGGGATGGTCCTCTGGCTACACCTTC	CSVEEGWSSGYTF
-	TRBV6-5	-	TRBJ2-3	TGTGCCAGCACCAAAGGGGTGGGAACAGATACGCAGTATTTT	CASTKGVGTDTQYF
-	TRBV9	-	TRBJ1-1	TGTGCCAGCAGCGCGGGAACGAACACTGAAGCTTTCTTT	CASSAGTNTEAFF
-	TRBV4-2	-	TRBJ1-1	TGTGCCAGCAGCCACGCCGGGGGTCAGAACACTGAAGCTTTCTTT	CASSHAGGQNTEAFF
-	TRBV7-9	-	TRBJ1-4	TGTGCCAGCAGCTCCATACCTCAGGCTAATGAAAAACTGTTTTTT	CASSSIPQANEKLFF
-	TRBV3-1/TRBV3-2	-	TRBJ1-1	TGTGCCAGCAGCCAAGCGAACAGGAACACTGAAGCTTTCTTT	CASSQANRNTEAFF